One sample yielded the 26 T cell receptor beta chains listed below, sequenced in a study of T-cell memory formation after mild COVID-19. TCRdb redid the calling of the 5' RACE reads with MiXCR, one entry per CDR3 protein. The sample consists of nearly 110,000 distinct CDR3 sequences, 13% to 15% of them appearing once. Sequencing input: PBMCs or a T cell subset sorted from them (not recorded which). These TCRs come from a young man who had mild COVID-19 (a few samples of this study predate the infection). Cell type and time point are not known.

This clonotype was detected only a few times. The J gene is TRBJ1-3, the V gene TRBV4-1, with no clear D. V lost 4 bases, J lost 1 base, and 8 bases lay in between. CDR1 is MGHRA, CDR2 YSYEKL, per germline. This CDR3 comprises 14 residues. CDR3 DNA: TGCGCCAGCAGCCCCTCCAGGTCTGGAAACACCATATATTTT. Translated, it gives CASSPSRSGNTIYF.

This clonotype was counted at least ten times. The chain couples TRBV12-3 or TRBV12-4 to TRBJ2-3; TRBD1 agrees at 9 bases. V trimming: 5 bases; J trimming: 11 bases; junction bases outside the gene matches: 5. CDR3 length: 12 residues. The CDR3: CASSLPGQGQYF. CDR3 DNA: TGTGCCAGCAGTCTACCGGGACAGGGGCAGTATTTT.

This clonotype was counted only a few times. V is TRBV19 and J is TRBJ1-2; maybe TRBD1 (6 bases). The V and J ends lost 7 bases and 4 bases respectively, with 10 bases between them. CDR3 length: 12 residues. Germline V gives CDR1 LNHDA, CDR2 SQIVND (reference sequence). The CDR3 sequence: CASKQGAYGYTF. CDR3 DNA: TGTGCCAGTAAACAGGGCGCCTATGGCTACACCTTC.

The V call is TRBV10-3, the J call TRBJ2-3; the D is unclear. Germline assignment: CDR1 ENHRY and CDR2 SYGVKD. This CDR3 comprises 11 residues. The V end lost 2 bases, the J end lost 5 bases, and 2 bases lay between the germline ends. The DNA for the CDR3 is TGTGCCATCAGTGAGGTAGATACGCAGTATTTT. Residues: CAISEVDTQYF.

The CDR3 DNA reads TGTGCCAGCAGCCCCTTGACAGGAGCCCTTAATTCACCCCTCCACTTT. This sequence encodes CASSPLTGALNSPLHF. The rearrangement uses TRBV5-4 and TRBJ1-6; perhaps TRBD1 as D (6 bases). With 4 bases removed from V and 6 bases from J, the gap between germline ends came to 17 bases. CDR3 length: 16 amino acids. Germline V lookup: CDR1 SGHNT, CDR2 YYREEE (reference sequence).

This clonotype came up a few times. J is TRBJ2-7 and V is TRBV12-5; D is perhaps TRBD2 (6 bases). V was trimmed by 11 bases and J by 4 bases, leaving 18 bases between them. The germline gives CDR1 LGHNT, CDR2 FRNRAP. This CDR3 spans 13 amino acids. The CDR3 region is CAGQGLSSYEQYV. CDR3 coding DNA: TGTGCTGGGCAGGGACTGTCGAGTTACGAGCAGTACGTC.

The chain joins TRBV7-2 to TRBJ2-5; possible D gene TRBD2, 6 bases. The germline V gene has CDR1 SGHTA and CDR2 FQGNSA. CDR3 size: 14 residues. V shed 2 bases and J shed 1 base, with 8 bases lying between them. CDR3 DNA sequence: TGTGCCAGCAGCTTACTGGGGGGCCAAGAGACCCAGTACTTC. This codes for CASSLLGGQETQYF.

The sample holds many counts of this clonotype. The V call is TRBV28, the J call TRBJ2-2; 7 bases fit TRBD1. From germline, CDR1 is MDHEN and CDR2 SYDVKM. There are 15 residues in the CDR3. V dropped 10 bases and J dropped 3; count of bases not matched to a gene: 11. CDR3 bases: TGTGCCACCCTTCCCGGTGACAGGGACACCGGGGAGCTGTTTTTT. This gives the protein CATLPGDRDTGELFF. The full variable domain, with the rest looked up from reference TRBV28 and TRBJ2-2, is DVKVTQSSRYLVKRTGEKVFLECVQDMDHENMFWYRQDPGLGLRLIYFSYDVKMKEKGDIPEGYSVSREKKERFSLILESASTNQTSMYLCATLPGDRDTGELFFGEGSRLTVL.

This clonotype was picked up many times. The chain links TRBV5-1 to TRBJ2-1; 7 nucleotides align to TRBD1. This CDR3 comprises 15 residues. Trimming took 1 base from V and 7 from J; bases not matched to a gene: 8. Germline CDR1 SGHRS, CDR2 YFSETQ. The CDR3 coding sequence is TGCGCCAGCAGCTTGCAAGACAGGGCCTCGAATGAGCAGTTCTTC. This codes for CASSLQDRASNEQFF.

The chain combines TRBV6-6 with TRBJ2-1, with TRBD1 as a possible D gene (5 bases). CDR3 length equals 10 residues. V was pared by 10 bases and J by 9 bases, with 10 bases between. Germline values: CDR1 MNHNY, CDR2 SVGAGI (reference sequence). Written as DNA, the CDR3 is TGTGCCATCAGGGCAAGTGAGCAGTTCTTC. This encodes CAIRASEQFF.

This clonotype occurred a few times. CDR3 in DNA: TGTGCCAGCAGCTTGACAGAATACAATGAGCAGTTCTTC. It specifies CASSLTEYNEQFF. The rearrangement links TRBV5-6 to TRBJ2-1; D gene ambiguous. The CDR3 is made up of 13 amino acids. Germline V gene sequence: CDR1 SGHDT, CDR2 YYEEEE. Trimming left V 1 base short and J 4 bases short, with 6 bases between.

The chain joins TRBV4-1 to TRBJ1-2; D gene ambiguous. The CDR3 totals 13 residues. From germline, CDR1 is MGHRA and CDR2 YSYEKL. V shed 3 bases and J shed 12 bases, with 17 bases lying between them. This chain's CDR3 is CASSHAGEAYHTF. Written as DNA, the CDR3 is TGCGCCAGCAGCCACGCGGGAGAGGCGTATCACACCTTC.

This clonotype was seen more than once but under ten times. The chain links TRBV7-6 to TRBJ2-7; the D is unclear. Trimming took 2 bases from V and 0 from J, leaving 5 bases between them. CDR1 and CDR2 from the germline V gene are SGHVS and FNYEAQ. The CDR3 is 13 residues long. The CDR3 reads CASSLFYSYEQYF. The CDR3 bases are TGTGCCAGCAGCTTATTCTACTCCTACGAGCAGTACTTC.

The rearrangement links TRBV7-2 to TRBJ2-4; D remains unclear. The CDR3 is 18 residues long. The V gene lost 0 bases and the J gene lost 0 bases, with 15 bases spanning the gap. In germline, CDR1 is SGHTA, CDR2 FQGNSA. CDR3 DNA: TGTGCCAGCAGCTTAGCGGATAGTCCCCAGTTAGCCAAAAACATTCAGTACTTC. Translation: CASSLADSPQLAKNIQYF.

A word on this clonotype: With a much larger clone just one base away, this may be a read error. The CDR3 bases are TGTGCCAGCAGTGTGACGGACACACACACTGAAGCTTTCTTT. Translated: CASSVTDTHTEAFF. The chain uses TRBV27 and TRBJ1-1; a possible D gene is TRBD1 (5 bases). The CDR3 spans 14 residues. V was cut by 5 bases and J by 3 bases, with 13 bases left in between. Germline V gene sequence: CDR1 MNHEY, CDR2 SMNVEV (reference sequence).

The chain combines TRBV4-2 with TRBJ2-5, with TRBD1 matching 9 bases. V dropped 3 bases and J dropped 6; count of bases not matched to a gene: 11. Germline CDR1 is LGHNA and CDR2 is YNFKEQ. The CDR3 is made up of 16 amino acids. CDR3 DNA sequence: TGTGCCAGCAGCCAGGACACCGGGACAGGGAGGCAGACCCAGTACTTC. Protein: CASSQDTGTGRQTQYF.

This chain links TRBV5-6 with TRBJ2-7, with D uncertain. This CDR3 has 12 amino acids. V shed 1 base and J shed 5 bases, with 7 bases lying between them. Germline CDR1 SGHDT, CDR2 YYEEEE. DNA for the CDR3: TGTGCCAGCAGCTTGAAGGTCGACGAGCAGTACTTC. This encodes CASSLKVDEQYF.

The sample holds a few counts of this clonotype. V and J are TRBV24-1 and TRBJ1-1, with D unclear. Germline CDR1 and CDR2: KGHDR and SFDVKD. V was pared by 5 bases and J by 6 bases, with 12 bases between. The length of the CDR3 is 13 residues. In DNA form, the CDR3 reads TGTGCCACCAGTGCAACGGGTACGGCTGAAGCTTTCTTT. Translating gives CATSATGTAEAFF.

This clonotype was counted at least ten times. V gene TRBV27 combines with J gene TRBJ2-3, with 11 positions matching TRBD2. This CDR3 is 17 amino acids long. The ends lost 3 bases at V and 6 bases at J; junction bases unmatched: 11. The germline V gene encodes CDR1 MNHEY and CDR2 SMNVEV (reference sequence). The CDR3 nucleotides are TGTGCCAGCAGTTTTAAGGCTAGCGGGGGGCCCCCGGATACGCAGTATTTT. Protein sequence: CASSFKASGGPPDTQYF.

The table lists this clonotype with a few counts. The chain is built from TRBV7-9 and TRBJ2-4, with D uncertain. Trimming left V 0 bases short and J 8 bases short, with 5 bases between. The CDR3 has 12 residues. Germline assignment: CDR1 SEHNR and CDR2 FQNEAQ (reference sequence). The CDR3 DNA is TGTGCCAGCAGCTTAGCGCCTGACATTCAGTACTTC. It codes for CASSLAPDIQYF.

The chain recombines TRBV4-1 with TRBJ1-1; D remains ambiguous. Looked up from germline, CDR1 is MGHRA and CDR2 is YSYEKL. This CDR3 spans 14 amino acids. The V gene lost 6 bases and the J gene lost 0 bases, with 11 bases spanning the gap. CDR3 nucleotide sequence: TGCGCCAGCAGTGAGTATGGAATGAACACTGAAGCTTTCTTT. It encodes CASSEYGMNTEAFF.

In this sample, this clonotype turned up a few times. CDR3 DNA sequence: TGCGCCAGCAGCTTGGTGGTGGGCCCTGAAGCTTTCTTT. This translates into CASSLVVGPEAFF. The chain employs TRBV5-1 and TRBJ1-1; D is ambiguous. Germline V gene data show CDR1 as SGHRS and CDR2 as YFSETQ. This CDR3 has 13 residues. The V and J ends lost 0 bases and 6 bases respectively, with 9 bases between them.

The gene calls are TRBV6-2 or TRBV6-3 and TRBJ2-1; 8 bases fit TRBD1. CDR3 length: 14 amino acids. Germline V gene lookup returns CDR1 MNHEY and CDR2 SVGEGT. The junction had 4 bases not matched to a gene; V was cut back by 6 bases and J by 3 bases. This CDR3 is CASSSDRDYNEQFF. CDR3 in DNA: TGTGCCAGCAGCTCGGACAGGGACTACAATGAGCAGTTCTTC.

V usage is TRBV9 and J usage is TRBJ2-7; D call uncertain. Germline lookup yields CDR1 SGDLS and CDR2 YYNGEE. CDR3 length: 13 residues. Trimming left V 0 bases short and J 3 bases short, with 7 bases between. In nucleotides, the CDR3 is TGTGCCAGCAGCGTAGCGGTGAACTACGAGCAGTACTTC. Translated, it gives CASSVAVNYEQYF. The full variable domain, in which reference TRBV9 and TRBJ2-7 provide the parts outside the CDR3, is DSGVTQTPKHLITATGQRVTLRCSPRSGDLSVYWYQQSLDQGLQFLIQYYNGEERAKGNILERFSAQQFPDLHSELNLSSLELGDSALYFCASSVAVNYEQYFGPGTRLTVT.

This clonotype was seen ten or more times. This chain connects TRBV6-5 to TRBJ2-6; perhaps D is TRBD1 or TRBD2 (6 bases each). The CDR3 has 15 residues. V shed 8 bases and J shed 0 bases, with 11 bases lying between them. Looked up from germline, CDR1 is MNHEY and CDR2 is SVGAGI. The CDR3 DNA is TGTGCCAGCGGTGGAGGGGGCTCTGGGGCCAACGTCCTGACTTTC. It encodes CASGGGGSGANVLTF.

This clonotype was found many times. The chain couples TRBV6-1 to TRBJ1-1, with TRBD1 identical over 7 bases. Germline CDR1 and CDR2: MNHNS and SASEGT. The CDR3 runs 16 residues. Trimming removed 1 base from V and 4 bases from J; junction bases left unmatched: 9. This chain's CDR3 is CASSEEGGGAVTEAFF. The CDR3 nucleotides are TGTGCCAGCAGTGAAGAGGGAGGGGGCGCAGTCACTGAAGCTTTCTTT.